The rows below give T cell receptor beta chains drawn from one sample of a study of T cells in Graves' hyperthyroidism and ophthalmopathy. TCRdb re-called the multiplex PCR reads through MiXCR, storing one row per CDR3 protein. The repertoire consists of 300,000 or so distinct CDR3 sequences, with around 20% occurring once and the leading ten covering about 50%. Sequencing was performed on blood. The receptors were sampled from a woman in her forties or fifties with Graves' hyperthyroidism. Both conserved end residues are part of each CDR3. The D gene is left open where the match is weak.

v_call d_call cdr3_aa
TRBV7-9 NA CASSLVLAEAFF
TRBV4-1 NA CASSQVLAETQYF
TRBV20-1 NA CSVIPGTSNTEAFF
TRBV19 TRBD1 CASTLRYDRGLSQPQHF
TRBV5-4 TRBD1 CASSPDRMNTEAFF
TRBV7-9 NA CASSWRTISTGELFF
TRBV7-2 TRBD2 CASSLAPSGGANEQFF
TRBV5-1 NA CASSLEPGTYEQYF
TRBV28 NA CASSGLFSNQPQHF
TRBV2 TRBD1 CATRGGQANTEAFF
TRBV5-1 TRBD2 CASSLVASGSYNEQFF
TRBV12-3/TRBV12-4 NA CASNPGGYGYTF
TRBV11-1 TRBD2 CASSLVIRGGSADTQYF
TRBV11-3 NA CASSFVGGPYNSPLHF
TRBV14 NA CASSQDGLGVNTEAFF
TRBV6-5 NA CASSNRVTHEKLFF
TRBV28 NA CASSLGFRGNEQFF
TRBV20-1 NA CSAREVVNTEAFF
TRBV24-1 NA CATMDRHTGELFF
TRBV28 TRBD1 CASADRGPNQPQHF
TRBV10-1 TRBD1 CASSERQGYEQYF
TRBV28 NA CASSTRGGVIYEQYF
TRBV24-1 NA CATSDTGFSTDTQYF
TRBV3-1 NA CASSHRAGNTIYF
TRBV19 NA CASKTGRSTEAFF